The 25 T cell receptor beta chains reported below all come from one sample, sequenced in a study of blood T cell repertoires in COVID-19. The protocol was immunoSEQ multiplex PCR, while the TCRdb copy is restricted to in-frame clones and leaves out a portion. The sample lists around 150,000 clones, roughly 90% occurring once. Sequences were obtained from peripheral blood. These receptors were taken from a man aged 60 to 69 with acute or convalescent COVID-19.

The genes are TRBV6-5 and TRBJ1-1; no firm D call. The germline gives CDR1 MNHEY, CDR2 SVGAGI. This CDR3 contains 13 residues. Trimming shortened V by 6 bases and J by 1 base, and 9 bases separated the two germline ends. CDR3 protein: CASRPQANTEAFF. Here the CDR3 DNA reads TGTGCCAGCAGACCCCAGGCGAACACTGAAGCTTTCTTT.

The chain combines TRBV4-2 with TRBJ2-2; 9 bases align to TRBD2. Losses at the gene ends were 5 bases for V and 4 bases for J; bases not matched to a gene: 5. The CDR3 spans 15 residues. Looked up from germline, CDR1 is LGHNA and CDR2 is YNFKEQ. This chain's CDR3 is CASSYGLASTGELFF. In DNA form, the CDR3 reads TGTGCCAGCAGCTACGGACTAGCGAGCACCGGGGAGCTGTTTTTT.

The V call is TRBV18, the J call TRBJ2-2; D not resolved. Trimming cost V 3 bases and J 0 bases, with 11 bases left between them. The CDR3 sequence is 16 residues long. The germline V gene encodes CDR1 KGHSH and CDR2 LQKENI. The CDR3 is CASSPQKTTNTGELFF. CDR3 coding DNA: TGTGCCAGCTCACCCCAAAAGACAACGAACACCGGGGAGCTGTTTTTT. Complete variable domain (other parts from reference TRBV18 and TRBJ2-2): NAGVMQNPRHLVRRRGQEARLRCSPMKGHSHVYWYRQLPEEGLKFMVYLQKENIIDESGMPKERFSAEFPKEGPSILRIQQVVRGDSAAYFCASSPQKTTNTGELFFGEGSRLTVL.

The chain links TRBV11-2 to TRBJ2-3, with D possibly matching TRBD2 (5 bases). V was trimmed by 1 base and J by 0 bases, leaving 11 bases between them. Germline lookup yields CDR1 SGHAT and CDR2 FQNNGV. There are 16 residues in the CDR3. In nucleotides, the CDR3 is TGTGCCAGCAGCTTAGCGTTGACGGGGAGCACAGATACGCAGTATTTT. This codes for CASSLALTGSTDTQYF.

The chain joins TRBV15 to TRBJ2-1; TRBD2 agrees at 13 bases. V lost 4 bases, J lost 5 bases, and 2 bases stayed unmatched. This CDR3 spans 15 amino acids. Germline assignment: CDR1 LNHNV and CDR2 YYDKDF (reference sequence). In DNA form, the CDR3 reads TGTGCCACCAGCAAAGGACTAGCGGGGGACAATGAGCAGTTCTTC. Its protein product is CATSKGLAGDNEQFF.

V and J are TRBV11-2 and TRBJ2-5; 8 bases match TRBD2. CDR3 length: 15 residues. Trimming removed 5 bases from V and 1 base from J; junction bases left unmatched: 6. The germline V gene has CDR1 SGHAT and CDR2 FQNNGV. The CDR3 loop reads CASSPRTSSQETQYF. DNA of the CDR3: TGTGCCAGCAGCCCCAGGACTAGCAGCCAAGAGACCCAGTACTTC.

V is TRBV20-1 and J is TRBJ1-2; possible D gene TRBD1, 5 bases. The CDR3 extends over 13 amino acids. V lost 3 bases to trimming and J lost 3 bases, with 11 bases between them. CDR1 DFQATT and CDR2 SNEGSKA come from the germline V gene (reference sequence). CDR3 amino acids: CSASNRGDYGYTF. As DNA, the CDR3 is TGCAGTGCTAGTAATAGGGGCGACTATGGCTACACCTTC.

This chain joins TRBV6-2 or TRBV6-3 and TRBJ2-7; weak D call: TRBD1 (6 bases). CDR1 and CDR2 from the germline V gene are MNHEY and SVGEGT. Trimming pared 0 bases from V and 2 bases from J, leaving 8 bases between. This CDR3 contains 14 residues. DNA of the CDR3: TGTGCCAGCAGTTACTCCGCAGGGGCCTACGAGCAGTACTTC. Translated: CASSYSAGAYEQYF.

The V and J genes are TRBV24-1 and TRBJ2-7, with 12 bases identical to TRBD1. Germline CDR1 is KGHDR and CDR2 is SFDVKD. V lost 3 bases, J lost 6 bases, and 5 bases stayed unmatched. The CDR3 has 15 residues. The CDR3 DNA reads TGTGCCACCAGTGATCAGGGACAGGGGGCGGGCGAGCAGTACTTC. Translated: CATSDQGQGAGEQYF.

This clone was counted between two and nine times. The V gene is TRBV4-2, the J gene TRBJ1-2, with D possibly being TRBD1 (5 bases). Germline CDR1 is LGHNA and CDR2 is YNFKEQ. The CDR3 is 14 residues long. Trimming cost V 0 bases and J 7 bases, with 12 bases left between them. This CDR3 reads CASSQDIQGSGYTF. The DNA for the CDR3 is TGTGCCAGCAGCCAAGATATTCAGGGCTCTGGCTACACCTTC.

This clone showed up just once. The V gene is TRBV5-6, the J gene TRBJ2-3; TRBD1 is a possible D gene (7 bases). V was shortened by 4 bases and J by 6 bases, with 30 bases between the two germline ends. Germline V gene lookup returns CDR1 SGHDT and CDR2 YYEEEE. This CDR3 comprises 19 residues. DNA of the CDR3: TGTGCCAGCAGCCCGACCGGGACAGCCGGGACTGAACGCCTTGATACGCAGTATTTT. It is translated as CASSPTGTAGTERLDTQYF.

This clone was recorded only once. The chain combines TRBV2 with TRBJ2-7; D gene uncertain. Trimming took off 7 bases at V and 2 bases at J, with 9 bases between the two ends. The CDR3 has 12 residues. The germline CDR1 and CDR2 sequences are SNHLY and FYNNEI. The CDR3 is CASTPVTYEQYF. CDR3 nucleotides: TGTGCCAGCACCCCGGTCACCTACGAGCAGTACTTC.

The CDR3 is CASSENTGNTGELFF. In DNA form, the CDR3 reads TGTGCCAGCAGTGAAAATACAGGGAACACCGGGGAGCTGTTTTTT. This chain uses TRBV2 with TRBJ2-2; possible D gene TRBD1, 5 bases. Trimming pared 2 bases from V and 1 base from J, leaving 8 bases between. This CDR3 region has 15 residues. CDR1 and CDR2 from the germline V gene are SNHLY and FYNNEI.

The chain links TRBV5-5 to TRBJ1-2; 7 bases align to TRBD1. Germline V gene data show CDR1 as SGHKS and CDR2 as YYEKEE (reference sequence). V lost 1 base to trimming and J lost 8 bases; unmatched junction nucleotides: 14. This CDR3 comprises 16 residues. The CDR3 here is CASSLPGDFTDRGYTF. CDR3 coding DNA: TGTGCCAGCAGCTTGCCAGGGGATTTTACGGACAGGGGCTACACCTTC. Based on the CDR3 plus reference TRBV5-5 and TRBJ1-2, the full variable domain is DAGVTQSPTHLIKTRGQQVTLRCSPISGHKSVSWYQQVLGQGPQFIFQYYEKEERGRGNFPDRFSARQFPNYSSELNVNALLLGDSALYLCASSLPGDFTDRGYTFGSGTRLTVV.

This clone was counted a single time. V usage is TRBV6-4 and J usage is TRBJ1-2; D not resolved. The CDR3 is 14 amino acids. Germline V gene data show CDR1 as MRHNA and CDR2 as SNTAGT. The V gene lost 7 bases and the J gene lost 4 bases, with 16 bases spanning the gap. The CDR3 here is CASTPRVRRYGYTF. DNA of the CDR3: TGTGCCAGCACGCCCCGAGTGCGCCGCTATGGCTACACCTTC.

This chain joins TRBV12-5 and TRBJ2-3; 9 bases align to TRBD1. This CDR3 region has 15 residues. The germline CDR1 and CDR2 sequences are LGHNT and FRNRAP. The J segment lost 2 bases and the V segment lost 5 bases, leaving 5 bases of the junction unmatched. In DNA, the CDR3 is TGTGCTAGTGGTCCCGGGACAGGGATCACAGATACGCAGTATTTT. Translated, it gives CASGPGTGITDTQYF.

CDR3 in amino acids: CASSFYGQGTEAFF. The DNA for the CDR3 is TGCGCCAGCAGCTTTTACGGACAGGGAACTGAAGCTTTCTTT. The J gene is TRBJ1-1, the V gene TRBV5-1; 8 bases are a match to TRBD1. The CDR3 totals 14 residues. Germline CDR1 reads SGHRS; CDR2 reads YFSETQ. V shed 2 bases, J shed 5 bases, and the junction held 5 bases outside the gene matches.

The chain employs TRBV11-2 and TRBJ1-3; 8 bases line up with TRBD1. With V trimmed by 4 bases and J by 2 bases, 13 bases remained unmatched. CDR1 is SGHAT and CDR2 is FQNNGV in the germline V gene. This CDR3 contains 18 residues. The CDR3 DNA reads TGTGCCAGCAGCTCATACTTCCGGGACAGGAAAGCTGGAAACACCATATATTTT. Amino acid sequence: CASSSYFRDRKAGNTIYF. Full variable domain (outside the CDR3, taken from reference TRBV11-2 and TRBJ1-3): EAGVAQSPRYKIIEKRQSVAFWCNPISGHATLYWYQQILGQGPKLLIQFQNNGVVDDSQLPKDRFSAERLKGVDSTLKIQPAKLEDSAVYLCASSSYFRDRKAGNTIYFGEGSWLTVV.

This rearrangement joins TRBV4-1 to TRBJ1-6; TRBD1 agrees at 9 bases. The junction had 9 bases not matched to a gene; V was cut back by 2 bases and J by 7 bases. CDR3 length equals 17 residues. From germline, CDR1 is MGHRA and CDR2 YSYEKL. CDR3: CASSQTPGQGINSPLHF. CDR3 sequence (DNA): TGCGCCAGCAGCCAAACACCCGGACAGGGGATAAATTCACCCCTCCACTTT.

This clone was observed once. CDR3 residues: CASSEGRGGNTIYF. CDR3 sequence (DNA): TGTGCCAGCAGTGAGGGCAGGGGTGGAAACACCATATATTTT. This rearrangement joins TRBV6-1 to TRBJ1-3, with D possibly matching TRBD1 (6 bases). The V end was cut by 3 bases, the J end by 3 bases, with 9 bases between. CDR3 length: 14 residues. Germline V gene lookup returns CDR1 MNHNS and CDR2 SASEGT.

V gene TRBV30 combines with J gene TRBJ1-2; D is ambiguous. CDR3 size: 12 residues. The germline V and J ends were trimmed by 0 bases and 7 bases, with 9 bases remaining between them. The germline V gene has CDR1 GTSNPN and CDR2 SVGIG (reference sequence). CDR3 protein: CAWSVWAGGYTF. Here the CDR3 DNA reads TGTGCCTGGAGTGTATGGGCAGGTGGCTACACCTTC.

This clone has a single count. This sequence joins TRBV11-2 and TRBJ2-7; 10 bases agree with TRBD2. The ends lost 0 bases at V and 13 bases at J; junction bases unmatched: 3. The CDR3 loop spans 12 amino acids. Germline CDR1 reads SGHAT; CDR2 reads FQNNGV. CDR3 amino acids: CASSLDTSGKYF. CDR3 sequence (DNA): TGTGCCAGCAGCTTAGATACTAGCGGGAAATACTTC.

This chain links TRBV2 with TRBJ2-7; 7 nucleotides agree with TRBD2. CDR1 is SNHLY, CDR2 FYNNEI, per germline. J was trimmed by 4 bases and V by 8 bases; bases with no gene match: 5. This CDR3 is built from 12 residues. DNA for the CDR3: TGTGCCAGCGGGGGGAGGGATTACGAGCAGTACTTC. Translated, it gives CASGGRDYEQYF.

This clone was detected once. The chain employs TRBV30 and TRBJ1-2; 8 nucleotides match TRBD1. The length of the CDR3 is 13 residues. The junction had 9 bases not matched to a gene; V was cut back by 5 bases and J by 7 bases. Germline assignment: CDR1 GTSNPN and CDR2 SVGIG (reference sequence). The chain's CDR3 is CAWSLGQAFGYTF. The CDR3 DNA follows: TGTGCCTGGTCCCTGGGACAGGCTTTTGGCTACACCTTC.

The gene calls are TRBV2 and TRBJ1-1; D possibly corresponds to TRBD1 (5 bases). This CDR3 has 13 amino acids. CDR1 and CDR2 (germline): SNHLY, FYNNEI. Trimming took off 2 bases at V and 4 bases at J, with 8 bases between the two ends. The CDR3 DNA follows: TGTGCCAGCAGTGAACCCAGGGTCACTGAAGCTTTCTTT. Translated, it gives CASSEPRVTEAFF.